The subject of this entry is one T cell receptor (beta chain). CDR1 is GTSNPN and CDR2 is SVGIG in the germline V gene (reference sequence). V lost 5 bases, J lost 9 bases, and 11 bases lay in between. This CDR3 has 12 residues. This specimen comes from a study of technical replicates of blood from a few donors. Only in-frame clones appear in the TCRdb table, and some are missing; sequencing was by immunoSEQ multiplex PCR. The sample lists 67,000 or so clones, 95% occurring once. The chain employs TRBV30 and TRBJ1-6; D ambiguous. The sample comprised T cells isolated from PBMCs. This clonotype originated in a human donor in good health. The DNA of the CDR3 is TGTGCCTGGGCCCCGGTCGGTTCACCCCTCCACTTT. The encoded protein is CAWAPVGSPLHF.